This T cell receptor beta chain comes out of a study of cytomegalovirus exposure and HLA in healthy donors. The study ran its PCR with 60 Vbeta and 13 Jbeta primers. The data were produced by immunoSEQ multiplex PCR, yet TCRdb's version contains in-frame clones alone and is incomplete. Of around 130,000 clones in the sample, roughly 75% were seen once. The CDR3 sequence is 16 residues long. Germline-derived CDR1 and CDR2 are SEHNR and FQNEAQ (reference sequence). With V trimmed by 7 bases and J by 4 bases, 11 bases remained unmatched. Points from the study as a whole: For TCR beta chains, V- and J-gene trimming was later linked to a missense DCLRE1C variant. CMV serostatus was the sole immune exposure information available. Analysis was performed later, and it showed HLA-associated TCR beta chains to be more clonally expanded than equally common others. The study designated roughly 160 TCR beta chains cytomegalovirus-associated.

In regard to this clone: Its antigen remains unknown.

The TCR originated in a man aged 30-40 years in good health and CMV-seronegative. Sequenced input: PBMCs. The gene calls are TRBV7-9 and TRBJ2-5, with 11 bases lining up with TRBD2. The chain's CDR3 is CASNPTLAGGGETQYF. DNA for the CDR3: TGTGCCAGCAACCCTACCCTAGCGGGAGGAGGAGAGACCCAGTACTTC.